This TCR beta chain was observed in a study of blood T cell repertoires in COVID-19. As for the study in general: The United States, Italy and Spain provided the acute and convalescent COVID-19 samples. T cells, B-cell-depleted T cells, or PBMCs provided the cDNA or gDNA that served as material.

Authors' processing steps: Scientists estimated how many nucleated cells there were by amplifying reference gene primers. Using immunoSEQ multiplex PCR, the repertoire was profiled, and TCRdb retains in-frame clones only, with some absent. That table is the source of V, J and clone size, and D and trimming were worked out from the DNA. In the table there are fewer than 140,000 clones, 71% of which are singletons. The sample comprised peripheral blood. This clonotype originated in a human donor with acute or convalescent COVID-19. The donor label of this sample is uncertain.

CDR3 nucleotides: TGTGCCATCAGTGACCCCATCAAAGAGGTGATCAATTCACCCCTCCACTTT. Protein: CAISDPIKEVINSPLHF. This rearrangement joins TRBV10-3 to TRBJ1-6; D gene ambiguous. Trimming stripped 3 bases from V and 7 bases from J, with 19 bases between. Germline V CDR1 and CDR2: ENHRY, SYGVKD. The CDR3 sequence is 17 residues long.